These 22 T cell receptor beta chains came from one sample sequenced in a study of early T cells in non-severe SARS-CoV-2 infection (dated by TCRdb to about 2021). The library was obtained by 5' RACE. Sequenced using a NextSeq 500. The public sequencing data were trimmed at Q25 with fastp and processed into clonotypes with MiXCR by TCRdb, which kept only in-frame beta chains. One record per CDR3 amino acid sequence lists the most common genes and DNA. Counted in this sample were about 97,000 distinct CDR3 sequences; around 12% of them appeared once. The ten largest clones take up approximately 6% of the sample. Sequenced material: whole blood. These receptors came from an adult who was a healthcare worker with PCR-confirmed SARS-CoV-2 infection or an uninfected control (not recorded which).

This clonotype was seen a few times. The J gene is TRBJ2-7, the V gene TRBV6-6; TRBD1 aligns across 10 bases. Per germline, CDR1 MNHNY and CDR2 SVGAGI (reference sequence). There are 14 residues in the CDR3. Trimming took 2 bases from V and 6 from J; bases not matched to a gene: 4. CDR3 loop: CASSYPGQGTEQYF. The CDR3 region has the DNA TGTGCCAGCAGTTACCCGGGACAGGGGACCGAGCAGTACTTC.

This clonotype was detected once. The rearrangement links TRBV7-9 to TRBJ2-1; 12 positions agree with TRBD2. The V gene's germline CDR1 is SEHNR and CDR2 FQNEAQ (reference sequence). This CDR3 is 18 amino acids long. J was trimmed by 6 bases and V by 1 base; bases with no gene match: 10. This CDR3 reads CASSLDLLAGGSVNEQFF. CDR3 in DNA: TGTGCCAGCAGCTTAGATTTGCTAGCGGGAGGGTCGGTCAATGAGCAGTTCTTC. Supplemented by reference TRBV7-9 and TRBJ2-1, the full variable domain reads DTGVSQNPRHKITKRGQNVTFRCDPISEHNRLYWYRQTLGQGPEFLTYFQNEAQLEKSRLLSDRFSAERPKGSFSTLEIQRTEQGDSAMYLCASSLDLLAGGSVNEQFFGPGTRLTVL.

In its sample, this clonotype was seen a few times. The V call is TRBV6-2 or TRBV6-3, the J call TRBJ1-2; 9 bases match TRBD1. The CDR3 runs to 15 residues. Germline CDR1 and CDR2: MNHEY and SVGEGT. V dropped 0 bases and J dropped 6; count of bases not matched to a gene: 5. The CDR3 here is CASSYSPGQGNGYTF. The CDR3 DNA follows: TGTGCCAGCAGTTACTCACCCGGACAGGGGAATGGCTACACCTTC.

This clonotype was seen repeatedly, ten times or more. The gene calls are TRBV25-1 and TRBJ2-3; D gene unclear. This CDR3 spans 11 amino acids. Germline CDR1 MGHDK, CDR2 SYGVNS. V lost 11 bases to trimming and J lost 7 bases, with 13 bases between them. The CDR3 nucleotides read TGTGCCGTCCGGACGGGTCATACGCAGTATTTT. Protein sequence: CAVRTGHTQYF.

The table lists this clonotype with many counts. This chain links TRBV28 with TRBJ2-3, with 10 bases that match TRBD2. Losses at the gene ends were 2 bases for V and 4 bases for J; bases not matched to a gene: 0. Germline CDR1 MDHEN, CDR2 SYDVKM. The CDR3 is 14 amino acids. Here the CDR3 DNA reads TGTGCCAGCAGTTTACTAGCGGGAGCAGATACGCAGTATTTT. This sequence encodes CASSLLAGADTQYF.

This clonotype was recorded many times. This chain connects TRBV4-2 to TRBJ2-7; TRBD2 aligns across 11 bases. V gave up 4 bases and J gave up 4 bases; unmatched junction bases: 6. There are 15 residues in the CDR3. CDR1 is LGHNA, CDR2 YNFKEQ, per germline. The CDR3 nucleotides are TGTGCCAGCAGCCCGACTAGCGGGATGGTGTACGAGCAGTACTTC. Amino acid sequence: CASSPTSGMVYEQYF.

This chain joins TRBV29-1 and TRBJ2-1, with D possibly TRBD1 on 6 matching bases. Between the trimmed V and J ends, which lost 0 bases and 12 bases, there was a span of 9 bases. Per germline, CDR1 SQVTM and CDR2 ANQGSEA. This CDR3 comprises 11 residues. The CDR3 loop is CSVEDQGGQFF. The CDR3 region has the DNA TGCAGCGTTGAAGACCAAGGGGGGCAGTTCTTC.

This clonotype has only a few counts. The rearrangement joins TRBV20-1 to TRBJ2-1; D is perhaps TRBD2 (6 bases). Trimming stripped 1 base from V and 0 bases from J, with 13 bases between. The CDR3 runs 16 residues. Looked up from germline, CDR1 is DFQATT and CDR2 is SNEGSKA (reference sequence). The CDR3 sequence is CSARVPSASSYNEQFF. DNA for the CDR3: TGCAGTGCTAGAGTGCCTAGCGCTAGCTCCTACAATGAGCAGTTCTTC.

The chain employs TRBV29-1 and TRBJ2-1; 12 nucleotides line up with TRBD2. V gave up 5 bases and J gave up 7 bases; unmatched junction bases: 6. The CDR3 sequence is 14 residues long. The V gene's germline CDR1 is SQVTM and CDR2 ANQGSEA. This CDR3 is CSVSLAGGTNEQFF. CDR3 bases: TGCAGCGTTTCACTAGCGGGAGGTACTAATGAGCAGTTCTTC.

This clonotype has a count of ten or more. This sequence joins TRBV7-2 and TRBJ2-7; the D is unclear. The germline V gene has CDR1 SGHTA and CDR2 FQGNSA. The CDR3 has 14 residues. Between the trimmed V and J ends, which lost 0 bases and 0 bases, there was a span of 6 bases. CDR3 sequence reads: CASSLATRSYEQYF. The CDR3 DNA reads as TGTGCCAGCAGCTTAGCAACACGCTCCTACGAGCAGTACTTC. Supplemented by reference TRBV7-2 and TRBJ2-7, the full variable domain reads GAGVSQSPSNKVTEKGKDVELRCDPISGHTALYWYRQSLGQGLEFLIYFQGNSAPDKSGLPSDRFSAERTGGSVSTLTIQRTQQEDSAVYLCASSLATRSYEQYFGPGTRLTVT.

This clonotype was detected ten times or more. The gene calls are TRBV28 and TRBJ2-7, with D perhaps assigned TRBD1 or TRBD2 (5 bases each). The CDR3 totals 14 residues. The V end was cut by 10 bases, the J end by 2 bases, with 18 bases between. Per the germline V gene, CDR1 is MDHEN and CDR2 is SYDVKM. This CDR3 reads CATAARGAPYEQYF. Written as DNA, the CDR3 is TGTGCCACCGCGGCACGAGGGGCCCCCTACGAGCAGTACTTC.

The genes are TRBV7-3 and TRBJ2-1; D is possibly TRBD2 (6 bases). The V gene's germline CDR1 is SGHTA and CDR2 FQGTGA. Trimming removed 5 bases from V and 9 bases from J, with 14 bases in between. The length of the CDR3 is 13 residues. DNA for the CDR3: TGTGCCAGCAGCGAGACGGGGGAAGGTGAGCAGTTCTTC. Translated, it gives CASSETGEGEQFF.

The genes are TRBV14 and TRBJ2-1; TRBD1 matches 7 bases. Germline V CDR1 and CDR2: SGHDN, FVKESK. The V segment lost 2 bases and the J segment 1 base; nucleotides outside the gene matches: 2. The CDR3 extends over 15 amino acids. The CDR3 bases are TGTGCCAGCAGCCAATTCAGGGGGTCCTACAATGAGCAGTTCTTC. It translates to CASSQFRGSYNEQFF.

The V call is TRBV7-9, the J call TRBJ1-1, with no clear D. V gave up 5 bases and J gave up 3 bases, with 10 bases separating them. CDR3 size: 13 residues. In germline, CDR1 is SEHNR, CDR2 FQNEAQ (reference sequence). CDR3 sequence reads: CASSNLVDTEAFF. CDR3 nucleotides: TGTGCCAGCAGCAATTTGGTGGACACTGAAGCTTTCTTT.

The sample holds many counts of this clonotype. The chain recombines TRBV19 with TRBJ1-4; 7 bases agree with TRBD1. From germline, CDR1 is LNHDA and CDR2 SQIVND (reference sequence). Losses at the gene ends were 3 bases for V and 5 bases for J; bases not matched to a gene: 6. The CDR3 sequence is 15 residues long. CDR3 loop: CASSIDRDPNEKLFF. The CDR3 nucleotides read TGTGCCAGTAGTATCGACAGGGATCCGAATGAAAAACTGTTTTTT.

A few counts support this clonotype. The chain recombines TRBV20-1 with TRBJ2-1; TRBD2 matches 14 bases. Germline loops: CDR1 DFQATT, CDR2 SNEGSKA (reference sequence). The CDR3 is made up of 13 amino acids. J was trimmed by 9 bases and V by 3 bases; bases with no gene match: 1. The chain's CDR3 is CSARTSGRGEQFF. The CDR3 region has the DNA TGCAGTGCTAGGACTAGCGGGAGGGGTGAGCAGTTCTTC.

This clonotype occurred many times. V and J are TRBV20-1 and TRBJ1-1; 9 positions agree with TRBD1. Germline V gene sequence: CDR1 DFQATT, CDR2 SNEGSKA (reference sequence). The junction had 11 bases not matched to a gene; V was cut back by 4 bases and J by 5 bases. The CDR3 spans 15 residues. This CDR3 is CSAKNTGGGTTEAFF. DNA of the CDR3: TGCAGTGCTAAAAATACAGGGGGCGGAACTACTGAAGCTTTCTTT.

This clonotype was seen many times. This chain links TRBV7-2 with TRBJ2-4; D perhaps matches TRBD2 (5 bases). The CDR3 sequence is 16 residues long. The V and J ends lost 2 bases and 5 bases respectively, with 16 bases between them. The germline gives CDR1 SGHTA, CDR2 FQGNSA. The CDR3 sequence: CASSLTVGIGENIQYF. The CDR3 region has the DNA TGTGCCAGCAGCTTAACCGTCGGGATTGGCGAAAACATTCAGTACTTC.

V is TRBV20-1 and J is TRBJ2-3; 15 bases match TRBD2. This CDR3 is 17 amino acids long. From germline, CDR1 is DFQATT and CDR2 SNEGSKA (reference sequence). V gave up 3 bases and J gave up 4 bases; unmatched junction bases: 8. This CDR3 is CSASPPGLAGGSDTQYF. CDR3 sequence (DNA): TGCAGTGCTAGTCCCCCCGGACTAGCGGGAGGGTCAGATACGCAGTATTTT.

The chain is built from TRBV28 and TRBJ2-3; TRBD2 agrees at 13 bases. The CDR3 is 15 amino acids. Trimming at V came to 5 bases and at J to 6 bases, leaving 5 bases not matched to a gene. The germline gives CDR1 MDHEN, CDR2 SYDVKM. The DNA of the CDR3 is TGTGCCAGCAGTAGGACTAGCGGGAGTCTGGATACGCAGTATTTT. Protein product: CASSRTSGSLDTQYF.

V and J are TRBV28 and TRBJ1-2; 8 nucleotides align to TRBD1. This CDR3 spans 17 amino acids. V lost 4 bases and J lost 8; bases outside the gene matches: 18. Germline V gene lookup returns CDR1 MDHEN and CDR2 SYDVKM. The CDR3 nucleotides are TGTGCCAGCAGTTCATTTCTCTCGACAGGGGCCCTAGGGGGCTACACCTTC. As protein: CASSSFLSTGALGGYTF.

This clonotype was detected many times. The chain couples TRBV7-2 to TRBJ2-3; 7 bases map to TRBD2. CDR3 length equals 16 residues. Germline CDR1 SGHTA, CDR2 FQGNSA. V lost 0 bases to trimming and J lost 4 bases; unmatched junction nucleotides: 7. The CDR3 DNA sequence: TGTGCCAGCAGCTTAGCCAGGACTAGTATTCCAGATACGCAGTATTTT. Protein sequence: CASSLARTSIPDTQYF.